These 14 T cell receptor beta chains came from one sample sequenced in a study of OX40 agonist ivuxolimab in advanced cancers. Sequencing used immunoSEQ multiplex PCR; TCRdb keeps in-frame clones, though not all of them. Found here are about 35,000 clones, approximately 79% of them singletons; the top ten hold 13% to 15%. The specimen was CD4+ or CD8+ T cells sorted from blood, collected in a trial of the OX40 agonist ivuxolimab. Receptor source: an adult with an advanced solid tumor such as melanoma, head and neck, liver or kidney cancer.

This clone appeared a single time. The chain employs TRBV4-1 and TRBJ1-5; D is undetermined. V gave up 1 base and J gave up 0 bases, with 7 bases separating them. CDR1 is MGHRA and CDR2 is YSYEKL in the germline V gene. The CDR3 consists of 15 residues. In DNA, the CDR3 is TGCGCCAGCAGCCAAGTGGAGTCTAGCAATCAGCCCCAGCATTTT. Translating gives CASSQVESSNQPQHF.

The CDR3 spells CASSFSGTTEAFF. As DNA, the CDR3 is TGTGCCAGCAGCTTTTCAGGGACCACTGAAGCTTTCTTT. The J gene is TRBJ1-1, the V gene TRBV7-3; D perhaps matches TRBD1 (5 bases). Trimming took 3 bases from V and 4 from J, leaving 9 bases between them. Germline assignment: CDR1 SGHTA and CDR2 FQGTGA. The CDR3 contains 13 residues.

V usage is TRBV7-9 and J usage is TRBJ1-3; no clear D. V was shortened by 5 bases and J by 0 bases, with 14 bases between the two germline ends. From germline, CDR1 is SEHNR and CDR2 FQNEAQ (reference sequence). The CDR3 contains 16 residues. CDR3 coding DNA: TGTGCCAGCAGCCCAGCGGGCAAATCCTCTGGAAACACCATATATTTT. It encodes CASSPAGKSSGNTIYF.

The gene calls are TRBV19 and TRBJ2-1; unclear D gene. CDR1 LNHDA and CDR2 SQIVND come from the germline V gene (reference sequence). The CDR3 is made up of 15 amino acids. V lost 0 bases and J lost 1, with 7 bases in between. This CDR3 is CASSIEGISYNEQFF. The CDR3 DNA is TGTGCCAGTAGTATAGAAGGGATATCCTACAATGAGCAGTTCTTC.

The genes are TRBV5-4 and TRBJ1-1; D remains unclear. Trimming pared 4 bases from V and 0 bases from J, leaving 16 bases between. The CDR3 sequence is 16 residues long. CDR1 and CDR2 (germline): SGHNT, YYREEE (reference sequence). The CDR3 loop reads CASSSESGRLNTEAFF. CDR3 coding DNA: TGTGCCAGCAGCAGTGAATCTGGACGGCTGAACACTGAAGCTTTCTTT.

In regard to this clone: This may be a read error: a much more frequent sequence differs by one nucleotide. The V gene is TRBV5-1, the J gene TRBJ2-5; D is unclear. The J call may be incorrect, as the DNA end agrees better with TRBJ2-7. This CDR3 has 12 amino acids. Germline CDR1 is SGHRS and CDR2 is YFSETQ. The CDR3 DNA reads TGCGCCAGCAGCTTGGGGACCTACGAGCAGTACTTC. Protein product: CASSLGTYEQYF.

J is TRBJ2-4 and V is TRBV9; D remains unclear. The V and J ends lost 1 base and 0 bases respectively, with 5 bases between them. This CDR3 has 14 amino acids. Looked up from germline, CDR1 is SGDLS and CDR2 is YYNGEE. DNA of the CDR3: TGTGCCAGCAGCGTACCCCTAGCCAAAAACATTCAGTACTTC. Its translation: CASSVPLAKNIQYF. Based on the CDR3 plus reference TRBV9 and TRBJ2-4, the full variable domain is DSGVTQTPKHLITATGQRVTLRCSPRSGDLSVYWYQQSLDQGLQFLIQYYNGEERAKGNILERFSAQQFPDLHSELNLSSLELGDSALYFCASSVPLAKNIQYFGAGTRLSVL.

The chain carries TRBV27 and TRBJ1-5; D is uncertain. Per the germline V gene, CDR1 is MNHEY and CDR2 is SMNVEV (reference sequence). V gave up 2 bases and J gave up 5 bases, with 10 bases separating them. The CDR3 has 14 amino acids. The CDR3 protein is CASSLKGWDQPQHF. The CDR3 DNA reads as TGTGCCAGCAGTTTAAAGGGATGGGATCAGCCCCAGCATTTT.

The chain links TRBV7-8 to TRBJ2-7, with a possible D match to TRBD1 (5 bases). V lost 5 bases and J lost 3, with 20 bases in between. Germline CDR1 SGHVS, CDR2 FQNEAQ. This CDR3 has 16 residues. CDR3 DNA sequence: TGTGCCAGCAGCCAAGTTTGGGGCAGAAAAGACTACGAGCAGTACTTC. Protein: CASSQVWGRKDYEQYF.

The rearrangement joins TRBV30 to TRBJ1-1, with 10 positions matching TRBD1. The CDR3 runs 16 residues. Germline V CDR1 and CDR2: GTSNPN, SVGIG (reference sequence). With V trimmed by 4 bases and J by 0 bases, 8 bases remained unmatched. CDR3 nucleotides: TGTGCCTGGATATGGGACAGGGGCGCCATGAACACTGAAGCTTTCTTT. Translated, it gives CAWIWDRGAMNTEAFF.

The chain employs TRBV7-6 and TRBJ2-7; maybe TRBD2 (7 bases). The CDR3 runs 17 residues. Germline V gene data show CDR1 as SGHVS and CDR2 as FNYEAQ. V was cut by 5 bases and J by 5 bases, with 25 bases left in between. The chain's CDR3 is CASSLRPPGGRPDEQYF. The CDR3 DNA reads TGTGCCAGCAGCCTTAGACCCCCCGGGGGGCGCCCCGACGAGCAGTACTTC.

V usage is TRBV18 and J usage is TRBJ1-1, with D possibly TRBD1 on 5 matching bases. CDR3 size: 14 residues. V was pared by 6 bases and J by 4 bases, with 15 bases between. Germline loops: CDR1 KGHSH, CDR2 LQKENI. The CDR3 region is CASSPLGRGTEAFF. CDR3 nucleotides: TGTGCCAGCTCCCCCTTAGGAAGGGGCACTGAAGCTTTCTTT.

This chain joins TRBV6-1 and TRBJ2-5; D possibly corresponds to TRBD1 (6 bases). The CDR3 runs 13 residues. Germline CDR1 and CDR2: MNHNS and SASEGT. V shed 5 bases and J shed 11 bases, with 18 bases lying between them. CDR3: CASSLEPRDKQYF. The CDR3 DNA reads TGTGCCAGCAGTCTTGAGCCCCGGGACAAACAGTACTTC.

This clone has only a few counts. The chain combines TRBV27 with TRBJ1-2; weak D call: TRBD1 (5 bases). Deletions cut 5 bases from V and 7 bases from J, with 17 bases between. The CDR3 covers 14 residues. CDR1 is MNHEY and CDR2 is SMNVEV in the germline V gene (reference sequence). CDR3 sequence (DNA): TGTGCCAGCAGTCCACGGACACCCCATGGTGGCTACACCTTC. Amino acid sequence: CASSPRTPHGGYTF.